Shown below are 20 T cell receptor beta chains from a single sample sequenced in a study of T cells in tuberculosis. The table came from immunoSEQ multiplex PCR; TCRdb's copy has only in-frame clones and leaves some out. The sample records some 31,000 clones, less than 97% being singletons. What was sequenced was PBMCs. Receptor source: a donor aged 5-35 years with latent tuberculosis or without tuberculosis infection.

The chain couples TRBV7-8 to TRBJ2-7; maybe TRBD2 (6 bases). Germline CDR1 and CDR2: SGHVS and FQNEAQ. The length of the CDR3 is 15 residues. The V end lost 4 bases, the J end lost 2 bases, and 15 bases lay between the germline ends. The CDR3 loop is CASSSSGSPTYEQYF. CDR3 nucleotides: TGTGCCAGCAGCTCATCCGGGAGCCCGACCTACGAGCAGTACTTC.

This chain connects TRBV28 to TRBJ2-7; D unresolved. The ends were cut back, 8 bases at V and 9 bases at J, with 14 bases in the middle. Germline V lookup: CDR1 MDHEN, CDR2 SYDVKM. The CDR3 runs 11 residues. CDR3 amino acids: CASARGDGQYF. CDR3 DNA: TGTGCCAGCGCTAGAGGCGATGGGCAGTACTTC.

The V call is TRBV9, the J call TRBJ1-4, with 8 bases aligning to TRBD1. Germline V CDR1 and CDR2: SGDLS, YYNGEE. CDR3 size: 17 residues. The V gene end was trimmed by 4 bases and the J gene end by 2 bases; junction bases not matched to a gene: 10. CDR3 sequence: CASSPFGQGATNEKLFF. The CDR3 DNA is TGTGCCAGCAGCCCCTTCGGACAGGGAGCGACTAATGAAAAACTGTTTTTT.

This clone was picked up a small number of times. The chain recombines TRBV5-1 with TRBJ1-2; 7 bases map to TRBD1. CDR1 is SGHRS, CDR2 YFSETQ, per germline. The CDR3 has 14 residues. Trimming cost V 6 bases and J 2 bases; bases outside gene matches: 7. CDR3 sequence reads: CASNQPGQNYGYTF. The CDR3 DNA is TGCGCCAGCAACCAACCGGGACAGAACTATGGCTACACCTTC.

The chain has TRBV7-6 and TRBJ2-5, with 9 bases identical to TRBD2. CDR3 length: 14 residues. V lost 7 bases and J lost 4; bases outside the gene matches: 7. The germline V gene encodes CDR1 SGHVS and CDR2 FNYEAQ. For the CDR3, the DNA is TGTGCCAGCAACTTCGGGCGGGGGGGAGAGACCCAGTACTTC. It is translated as CASNFGRGGETQYF.

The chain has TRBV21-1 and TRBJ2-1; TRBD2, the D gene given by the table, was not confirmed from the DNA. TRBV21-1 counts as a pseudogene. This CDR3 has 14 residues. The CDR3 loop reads CASFPLVPNNEQFF. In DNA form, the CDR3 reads TGTGCCAGCTTCCCGTTAGTGCCAAACAATGAGCAGTTCTTC.

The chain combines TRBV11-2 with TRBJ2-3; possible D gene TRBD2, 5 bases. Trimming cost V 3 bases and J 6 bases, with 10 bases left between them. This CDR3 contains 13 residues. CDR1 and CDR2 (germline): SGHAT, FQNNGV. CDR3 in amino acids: CASSLGWRDTQYF. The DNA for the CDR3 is TGTGCCAGCAGCTTGGGGTGGAGGGATACGCAGTATTTT.

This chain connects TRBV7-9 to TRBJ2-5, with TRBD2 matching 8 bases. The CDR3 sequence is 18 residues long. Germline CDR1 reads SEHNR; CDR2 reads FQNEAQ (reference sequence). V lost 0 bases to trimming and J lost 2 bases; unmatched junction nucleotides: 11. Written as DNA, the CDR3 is TGTGCCAGCAGCTTAGCAGGATTTAGCGGGGATGAACAAGAGACCCAGTACTTC. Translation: CASSLAGFSGDEQETQYF.

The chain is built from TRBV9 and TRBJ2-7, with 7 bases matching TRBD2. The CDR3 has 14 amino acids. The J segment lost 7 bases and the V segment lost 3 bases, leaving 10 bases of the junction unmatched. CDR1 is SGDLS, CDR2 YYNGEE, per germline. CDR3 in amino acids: CASSEGDYRSEQYF. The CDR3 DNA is TGTGCCAGCAGCGAAGGGGACTACCGTTCGGAGCAGTACTTC.

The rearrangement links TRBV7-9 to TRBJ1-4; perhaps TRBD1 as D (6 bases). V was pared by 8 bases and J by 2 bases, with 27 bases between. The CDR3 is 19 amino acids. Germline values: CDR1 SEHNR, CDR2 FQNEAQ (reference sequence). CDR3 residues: CASPPTRGGGFGTNEKLFF. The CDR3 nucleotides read TGTGCCAGCCCCCCCACCCGCGGGGGCGGTTTCGGTACTAATGAAAAACTGTTTTTT.

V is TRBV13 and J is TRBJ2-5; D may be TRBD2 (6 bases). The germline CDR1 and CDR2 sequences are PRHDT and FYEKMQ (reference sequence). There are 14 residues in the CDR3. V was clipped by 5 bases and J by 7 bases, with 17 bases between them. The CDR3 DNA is TGTGCCAGCAGCGTGCGGGGTGCCCCAAGGACCCAGTACTTC. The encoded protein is CASSVRGAPRTQYF.

CDR3 sequence reads: CASRKSSNQPQHF. In DNA form, the CDR3 reads TGTGCCAGCAGGAAGAGTAGCAATCAGCCCCAGCATTTT. The chain carries TRBV6-5 and TRBJ1-5; D uncertain. V lost 6 bases and J lost 0, with 6 bases in between. Germline values: CDR1 MNHEY, CDR2 SVGAGI. CDR3 size: 13 residues.

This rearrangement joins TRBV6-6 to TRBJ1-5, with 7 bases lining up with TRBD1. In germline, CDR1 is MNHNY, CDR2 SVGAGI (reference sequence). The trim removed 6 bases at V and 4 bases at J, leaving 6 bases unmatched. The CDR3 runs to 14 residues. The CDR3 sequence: CASRQGLRNQPQHF. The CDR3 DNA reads TGTGCCAGCAGACAGGGGTTAAGAAATCAGCCCCAGCATTTT.

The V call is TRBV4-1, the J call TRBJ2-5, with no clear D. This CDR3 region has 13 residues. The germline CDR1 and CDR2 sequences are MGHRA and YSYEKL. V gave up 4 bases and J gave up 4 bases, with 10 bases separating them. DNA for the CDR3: TGCGCCAGCAGCCCTCCGGTCCCAGAGACCCAGTACTTC. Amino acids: CASSPPVPETQYF.

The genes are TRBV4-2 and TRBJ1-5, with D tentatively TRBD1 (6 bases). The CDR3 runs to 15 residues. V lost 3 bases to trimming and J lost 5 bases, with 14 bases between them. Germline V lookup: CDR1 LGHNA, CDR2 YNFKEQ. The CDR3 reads CASSHVGTNDQPQHF. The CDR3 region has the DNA TGTGCCAGCAGCCACGTTGGGACAAATGATCAGCCCCAGCATTTT.

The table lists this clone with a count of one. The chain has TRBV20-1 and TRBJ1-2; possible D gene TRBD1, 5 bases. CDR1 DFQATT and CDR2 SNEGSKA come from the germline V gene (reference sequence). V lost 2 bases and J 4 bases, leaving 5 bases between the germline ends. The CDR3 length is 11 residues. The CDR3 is CSARQGYGYTF. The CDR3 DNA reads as TGCAGTGCTAGACAGGGCTATGGCTACACCTTC.

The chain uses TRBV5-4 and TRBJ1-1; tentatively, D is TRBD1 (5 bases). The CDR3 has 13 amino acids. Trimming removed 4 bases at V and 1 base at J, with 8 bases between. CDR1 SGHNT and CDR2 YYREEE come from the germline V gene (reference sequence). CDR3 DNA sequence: TGTGCCAGCAGCCATGACAGGAACACTGAAGCTTTCTTT. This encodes CASSHDRNTEAFF.

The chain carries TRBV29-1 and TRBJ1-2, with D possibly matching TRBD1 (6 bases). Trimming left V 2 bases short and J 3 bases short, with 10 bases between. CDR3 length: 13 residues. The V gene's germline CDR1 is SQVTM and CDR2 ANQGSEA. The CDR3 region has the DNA TGCAGCGTTGAATCCGGGACACACTATGGCTACACCTTC. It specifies CSVESGTHYGYTF.

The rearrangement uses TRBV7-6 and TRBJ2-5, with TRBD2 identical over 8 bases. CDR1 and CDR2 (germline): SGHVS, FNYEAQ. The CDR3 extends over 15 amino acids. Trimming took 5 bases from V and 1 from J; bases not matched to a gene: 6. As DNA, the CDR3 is TGTGCCAGCAGCACTAAAGCGGGGGTCCAAGAGACCCAGTACTTC. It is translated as CASSTKAGVQETQYF.

This CDR3 is CASSDSTGGADTQYF. The CDR3 bases are TGTGCCAGCAGTGACTCGACAGGGGGCGCAGATACGCAGTATTTT. The chain employs TRBV6-4 and TRBJ2-3; 10 bases are shared with TRBD1. The length of the CDR3 is 15 residues. The germline CDR1 and CDR2 sequences are MRHNA and SNTAGT. J lost 4 bases, V lost 0 bases, and 1 base had no gene match.